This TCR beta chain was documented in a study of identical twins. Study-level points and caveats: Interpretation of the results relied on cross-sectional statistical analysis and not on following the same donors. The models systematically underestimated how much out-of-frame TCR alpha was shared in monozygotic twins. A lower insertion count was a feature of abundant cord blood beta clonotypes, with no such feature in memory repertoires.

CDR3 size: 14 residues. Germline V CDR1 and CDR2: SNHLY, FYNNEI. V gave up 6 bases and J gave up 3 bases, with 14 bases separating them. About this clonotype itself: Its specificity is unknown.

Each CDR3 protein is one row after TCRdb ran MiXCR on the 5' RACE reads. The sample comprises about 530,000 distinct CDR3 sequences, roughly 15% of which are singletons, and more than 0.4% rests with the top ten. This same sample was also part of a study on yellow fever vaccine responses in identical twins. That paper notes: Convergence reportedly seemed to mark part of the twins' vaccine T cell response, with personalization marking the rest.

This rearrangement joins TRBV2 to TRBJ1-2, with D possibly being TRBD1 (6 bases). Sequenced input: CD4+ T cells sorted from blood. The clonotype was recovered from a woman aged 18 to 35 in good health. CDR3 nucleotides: TGTGCCAGCAGCGGGGACAAATCCCACTATGGCTACACCTTC. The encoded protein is CASSGDKSHYGYTF.